These T cell receptor beta chains were read from a single sample in a study of blood T cell repertoires in COVID-19. The repertoire was sequenced with immunoSEQ multiplex PCR; TCRdb's copy has only in-frame clones and lacks some. The sample yields approximately 310,000 clones, approximately 85% seen once. Sequencing used PBMCs or T cells enriched from blood (not recorded which). Receptor source: a young man who had recovered from COVID-19. Each CDR3 is given with its conserved first and last residue. D genes are given only for firm matches. Not every row has a clone size; where given, it reads once, few, many or a size class.

>18|TRBJ1-2|many|TRBD1|TRBV19
TGTGCCAGTAGTACGACAGGGAACGCGCCCTCTCCAAACTATGGCTACACCTTC
CASSTTGNAPSPNYGYTF
>19|TRBJ2-3|NA|TRBD2|TRBV7-9
TGTGCCAGCAGCCATCGTGGGACTAGCGGGGTTGCAATCACAGATACGCAGTATTTT
CASSHRGTSGVAITDTQYF
>14|TRBJ1-5|NA|TRBD1|TRBV30
TGTGCCTGGAGTGTGGGGACAGCCTATCAGCCCCAGCATTTT
CAWSVGTAYQPQHF
>14|TRBJ1-1|NA|NA|TRBV4-3
TGCGCCAGCAGCCAAAGTAGGGGTGAGACTGAAGCTTTCTTT
CASSQSRGETEAFF
>14|TRBJ1-2|NA|TRBD1|TRBV27
TGTGCCAGCAGTACCAAGACAGGGAACTATGGCTACACCTTC
CASSTKTGNYGYTF
>15|TRBJ1-2|NA|NA|TRBV5-5
TGTGCCAGCAGCTTGAGCGGCCGCCAGGGGTATGGCTACACCTTC
CASSLSGRQGYGYTF
>16|TRBJ1-5|NA|TRBD1|TRBV6-6
TGTGCCAGCAGTTACGGCACAGGGGCCGCAAATCAGCCCCAGCATTTT
CASSYGTGAANQPQHF
>14|TRBJ2-7|NA|NA|TRBV5-1
TGCGCCAGCAGCTTCTCACAGGGCGAAAACGAGCAGTACTTC
CASSFSQGENEQYF
>17|TRBJ1-6|NA|TRBD1|TRBV5-4
TGTGCCAGCAGCTTGGGCAAACAGGGGGCGCCCAATTCACCCCTCCACTTT
CASSLGKQGAPNSPLHF
>14|TRBJ1-2|NA|TRBD1|TRBV19
TGTGCCAGTAGTATAGGCGACAGGGCCTATGGCTACACCTTC
CASSIGDRAYGYTF
>15|TRBJ1-6|few|NA|TRBV5-1
TGCGCCAGCAGCTTACAGGGATTAAATAATTCACCCCTCCACTTT
CASSLQGLNNSPLHF
>13|TRBJ1-5|NA|NA|TRBV12-3/TRBV12-4
TGTGCCAGCAGTTTTTCCTCGGGAACGCCCCAGCATTTT
CASSFSSGTPQHF
>15|TRBJ1-2|NA|TRBD1|TRBV7-2
TGTGCCAGCAGCACAACCATTGGACAGGGGGTAGGCTACACCTTC
CASSTTIGQGVGYTF
>14|TRBJ1-1|NA|NA|TRBV7-2
TGTGCCAGCAGTCCGTATGCAGGCAACACTGAAGCTTTCTTT
CASSPYAGNTEAFF
>13|TRBJ1-2|NA|NA|TRBV6-5
TGTGCCAGCAGTCCTGGGGCCACCTATGGCTACACCTTC
CASSPGATYGYTF
>15|TRBJ2-1|NA|TRBD2|TRBV7-3
TGTGCCAGCAGCCTCGGGACTAGCGGAACCAATGAGCAGTTCTTC
CASSLGTSGTNEQFF
>16|TRBJ1-5|NA|NA|TRBV7-2
TGTGCCAGCAGCCCCCCTGGACAGAATAGCAATCAGCCCCAGCATTTT
CASSPPGQNSNQPQHF
>16|TRBJ2-3|NA|TRBD2|TRBV2
TGTGCCAGCAGTGACGGATTTGCGGGGGGAGGAAATACGCAGTATTTT
CASSDGFAGGGNTQYF
>15|TRBJ2-1|NA|TRBD1|TRBV27
TGTGCCAGCAGTCCGTACCGGGGACAGGGGAATGAGCAGTTCTTC
CASSPYRGQGNEQFF
>13|TRBJ2-5|NA|NA|TRBV5-4
TGTGCCAGCAGCTTGCGGGGGGCTGAGACCCAGTACTTC
CASSLRGAETQYF
>14|TRBJ2-2|few|TRBD1|TRBV5-6
TGTGCCAGCAGCTTCGGACAGGCGGGCGGGGAGCTGTTTTTT
CASSFGQAGGELFF
>13|TRBJ2-2|once|TRBD1|TRBV29-1
TGCAGCGTCGACAGGGGAAGAACCGGGGAGCTGTTTTTT
CSVDRGRTGELFF
>14|TRBJ1-1|once|NA|TRBV7-9
TGTGCCAGCAGCTTAATGACAGGAGACACTGAAGCTTTCTTT
CASSLMTGDTEAFF
>14|TRBJ1-1|NA|NA|TRBV15
TGTGCCACCAGCAGAGGTGCAGGGGACACTGAAGCTTTCTTT
CATSRGAGDTEAFF
>14|TRBJ1-5|NA|NA|TRBV19
TGTGCCAGTAGTATAGAGCAGTATAATCAGCCCCAGCATTTT
CASSIEQYNQPQHF
>15|TRBJ2-2|once|TRBD2|TRBV5-8
TGTGCCAGCACCCTTGCGGGGGGGTTCACCGGGGAGCTGTTTTTT
CASTLAGGFTGELFF
>15|TRBJ1-6|NA|TRBD1|TRBV10-2
TGCGCCACCACCCTGGGGGACAGGGGCAATTCACCCCTCCACTTT
CATTLGDRGNSPLHF
>14|TRBJ1-4|NA|NA|TRBV2
TGTGCCAGCAGTGCGGGGGGGTTGAGGGAAAAACTGTTTTTT
CASSAGGLREKLFF
>16|TRBJ2-2|NA|NA|TRBV6-5
TGTGCCAGCAGTTACCCAGGGGCCACGAAGGCCGGGGAGCTGTTTTTT
CASSYPGATKAGELFF
>17|TRBJ2-3|NA|TRBD2|TRBV15
TGTGCCACCAGCACCGGACTAGCGGGAGCTAGCACAGATACGCAGTATTTT
CATSTGLAGASTDTQYF
>15|TRBJ1-2|few|TRBD1|TRBV7-2
TGTGCCAGCAGCAGAACGGACAGGGGGAGTGAAGGCTACACCTTC
CASSRTDRGSEGYTF
>14|TRBJ2-3|NA|TRBD1|TRBV29-1
TGCAGCGTCGAACAGGGGGACAGCACAGATACGCAGTATTTT
CSVEQGDSTDTQYF
>12|TRBJ1-1|NA|NA|TRBV12-3/TRBV12-4
TGTGCCAGCAGCTTAATAGTCGCTGAAGCTTTCTTT
CASSLIVAEAFF
>14|TRBJ1-5|NA|NA|TRBV2
TGTGCCAGCAGTGAGTCTGGGCCCAATCAGCCCCAGCATTTT
CASSESGPNQPQHF
>18|TRBJ1-6|NA|NA|TRBV30
TGTGCCTGGAGTGGGACACCTATGACCGACTCCTATAATTCACCCCTCCACTTT
CAWSGTPMTDSYNSPLHF
>14|TRBJ2-7|once|TRBD2|TRBV5-1
TGCGCCAGCAGCCCGACTAGCGGGGCCTACGAGCAGTACTTC
CASSPTSGAYEQYF
>15|TRBJ1-1|NA|NA|TRBV5-4
TGTGCCAGCAGCACCCTTCAGGGCTTGGGCACTGAAGCTTTCTTT
CASSTLQGLGTEAFF
>14|TRBJ1-1|NA|TRBD1|TRBV6-5
TGTGCCAGCAAGATACTGGGACAGGGTTCTGAAGCTTTCTTT
CASKILGQGSEAFF
>12|TRBJ1-2|NA|NA|TRBV30
TGTGCCTTGTGGAGGCGCAGGGGAAGCTACACCTTC
CALWRRRGSYTF